One sample yielded the 9 T cell receptor beta chains listed below, sequenced in a study of shared clonotypes between healthy human individuals. Generated by immunoSEQ multiplex PCR, the TCRdb table keeps only in-frame clones and is missing some. This sample has around 500,000 clones; 70% to 80% occur once, and the top ten carry over 9.5%. The specimen sequenced was PBMCs. The receptors shown here come from a woman aged 40-49 years in good health. Some clones in this sample may be carry-over from other donors' samples.

The chain carries TRBV10-3 and TRBJ1-4, with TRBD1 matching 7 bases. This CDR3 has 17 residues. The V and J ends lost 3 bases and 0 bases, in that order; junction bases with no gene match: 7. CDR1 ENHRY and CDR2 SYGVKD come from the germline V gene. CDR3 coding DNA: TGTGCCATCAGTGACGACAGGGAGGGGACAACTAATGAAAAACTGTTTTTT. Translating it yields CAISDDREGTTNEKLFF.

In its sample, this clone was seen a few times. The chain employs TRBV19 and TRBJ2-1; unclear D gene. Germline CDR1 reads LNHDA; CDR2 reads SQIVND (reference sequence). With 2 bases removed from V and 1 base from J, the gap between germline ends came to 0 bases. The CDR3 sequence is 12 residues long. The CDR3 sequence: CASSISYNEQFF. CDR3 DNA sequence: TGTGCCAGTAGTATATCCTACAATGAGCAGTTCTTC.

The rearrangement links TRBV4-1 to TRBJ1-1; D call uncertain. The CDR3 has 15 residues. V was pared by 0 bases and J by 1 base, with 9 bases between. Germline assignment: CDR1 MGHRA and CDR2 YSYEKL. This chain's CDR3 is CASSQEEVGNTEAFF. DNA of the CDR3: TGCGCCAGCAGCCAAGAAGAGGTGGGGAACACTGAAGCTTTCTTT.

This clone was found a few times. The chain combines TRBV4-1 with TRBJ1-5, with a weak D call TRBD1 (5 bases). V dropped 0 bases and J dropped 3 bases, with 12 bases sitting between them. The CDR3 length is 16 residues. Germline CDR1 and CDR2: MGHRA and YSYEKL. The CDR3 DNA sequence: TGCGCCAGCAGCCAAGACCGCGCAGGGCACAATCAGCCCCAGCATTTT. Protein: CASSQDRAGHNQPQHF.

V and J are TRBV9 and TRBJ1-5; 7 bases fit TRBD1. J lost 2 bases, V lost 4 bases, and 9 bases had no gene match. Germline CDR1 is SGDLS and CDR2 is YYNGEE. CDR3 length: 16 residues. In DNA, the CDR3 is TGTGCCAGCAGCCCAGGGGGGGATTGGGGCAATCAGCCCCAGCATTTT. Its protein is CASSPGGDWGNQPQHF.

The chain employs TRBV28 and TRBJ2-1; 9 bases agree with TRBD2. Per the germline V gene, CDR1 is MDHEN and CDR2 is SYDVKM. CDR3 length: 17 residues. The J segment lost 5 bases and the V segment lost 5 bases, leaving 13 bases of the junction unmatched. CDR3 DNA sequence: TGTGCCAGCAGTCTCCAACAACTAGCGGGTCTACACAATGAGCAGTTCTTC. Residues: CASSLQQLAGLHNEQFF.

The chain couples TRBV5-1 to TRBJ2-5; 8 bases align to TRBD2. CDR3 length: 14 residues. The V segment lost 4 bases and the J segment 5 bases; nucleotides outside the gene matches: 7. The germline V gene has CDR1 SGHRS and CDR2 YFSETQ. In DNA, the CDR3 is TGCGCCAGCAGCGGAGCGGGAGAATGGGAGACCCAGTACTTC. Translated: CASSGAGEWETQYF.

J is TRBJ2-7 and V is TRBV7-3; tentative D call: TRBD2 (6 bases). The CDR3 covers 13 residues. Germline CDR1 and CDR2: SGHTA and FQGTGA. V shed 5 bases and J shed 3 bases, with 11 bases lying between them. The CDR3 reads CASSAPGDYEQYF. The CDR3 DNA reads as TGTGCCAGCAGCGCACCGGGGGACTACGAGCAGTACTTC. Drawing the rest from reference TRBV7-3 and TRBJ2-7, the complete variable domain is GAGVSQTPSNKVTEKGKYVELRCDPISGHTALYWYRQSLGQGPEFLIYFQGTGAADDSGLPNDRFFAVRPEGSVSTLKIQRTERGDSAVYLCASSAPGDYEQYFGPGTRLTVT.

This chain joins TRBV6-6 and TRBJ2-1; maybe TRBD2 (5 bases). CDR1 and CDR2 from the germline V gene are MNHNY and SVGAGI (reference sequence). This CDR3 is built from 13 residues. V lost 6 bases and J lost 2, with 8 bases in between. In DNA, the CDR3 is TGTGCCAGCAGCCCCGGGACCTACAATGAGCAGTTCTTC. Amino acid sequence: CASSPGTYNEQFF.